One sample yielded the 3 T cell receptor beta chains listed below, sequenced in a study of beta chain features in type 1 diabetes. Their antigens remain unidentified. Study-level results: Across all four CD4+ subsets, people with type 1 diabetes showed modestly shorter TCRB CDR3s.

Reverse transcription of all isolated RNA meant that expressed TCRB transcripts were sequenced. Data came from immunoSEQ multiplex PCR; TCRdb stores just in-frame clones and leaves some out. The sample records 300,000 to 450,000 clones, about 10% being singletons. Sequenced input: central memory CD4+ T cells from blood. These receptors were taken from a young man with type 1 diabetes.

The CDR3 DNA sequence: TGCGCCAGCAGTTGGGGAGTGGGAGATACCCAAGAGACCCAGTACTTC. Protein product: CASSWGVGDTQETQYF. The chain couples TRBV5-1 to TRBJ2-5, with D possibly TRBD2 on 5 matching bases. This CDR3 is built from 16 residues. In germline, CDR1 is SGHRS, CDR2 YFSETQ. V dropped 5 bases and J dropped 1 base, with 18 bases sitting between them.

This clone was detected only a few times. Other DNA sequences in this specimen translate into the identical CDR3. The CDR3 spells CASSRLVAGSTDTQYF. Written as DNA, the CDR3 is TGCGCCAGCAGCCGTCTGGTAGCAGGTTCCACAGATACGCAGTATTTT. The gene calls are TRBV4-1 and TRBJ2-3; D uncertain. The V end lost 4 bases, the J end lost 2 bases, and 16 bases lay between the germline ends. There are 16 residues in the CDR3. Germline CDR1 reads MGHRA; CDR2 reads YSYEKL.

The table lists this clone with a few counts. This sequence joins TRBV7-9 and TRBJ1-2; D gene unclear. Germline values: CDR1 SEHNR, CDR2 FQNEAQ (reference sequence). The CDR3 runs to 14 residues. V lost 5 bases and J lost 10, with 20 bases in between. CDR3 region: CASSPLLRAEAYTF. CDR3 nucleotide sequence: TGTGCCAGCAGCCCCCTCTTACGGGCAGAAGCCTACACCTTC.